Given below is one TCR beta chain in context. Its antigen is not yet known. Base quality data are lacking; no much larger clone is found one base away. TCRbeta CDR3 regions were amplified from genomic DNA using the immunoSEQ Assay, a bias-controlled multiplex PCR. Per the source publication's procedure: The number of nucleated cells in each sample was estimated from the amplification of reference gene primers within the assay. Sequence reads were collapsed and filtered to measure the absolute abundance of every unique TCRbeta CDR3 rearrangement. For each sample, productive Simpson clonality was calculated as the square root of Simpson's diversity index across productive rearrangements. TCRdb limited this immuneACCESS table to in-frame rearrangements with V and J called. A share of clones is missing; checked studies link under half to unresolved V genes, and the rest is unexplained. V, J and clone size are those of that table, while D and trimming were read from the DNA. The sample includes fewer than 250,000 clones, with more than 70% observed a single time. In total, the top ten clones hold less than 3.5% of the sample.

This entry belongs to a study of blood T cell repertoires in COVID-19 (dated by TCRdb to 2020 to 2021). In the study overall: Samples from collaborators originated in the United States, Italy and Spain and spanned both the acute and convalescent phases of COVID-19. HLA class I and class II types, where available, came from metadata supplied by the sample provider rather than from assay-based typing. Samples were obtained from the ongoing ImmuneRACE study (first 160 participants) and from approximately 1,200 subjects provided by 6 global collaborators. The material from the prospective study consisted of cDNA or gDNA derived from T cells, B-cell-depleted T cells, or PBMCs. Sample metadata almost always included a de-identified subject ID, COVID-19 status, age in years and sex. A freely available public database, intended as a resource for researchers studying the immune response to SARS-CoV-2, is where the repertoires were released. Deeply sampled blood TCRbeta repertoires from subjects exposed to, actively infected with, or recovered from COVID-19 were included in the dataset. The paper as a whole reports these results and caveats: The amount of clinical and demographic metadata varied by source and participant and was provided uncurated.

CDR1 MNHEY and CDR2 SVGAGI were looked up in the germline V gene. From the cysteine up to the phenylalanine, the CDR3 has a length of 15 residues. Solely the CDR3 DNA is kept, with 45 bases framed from the first base. V was cut back by 6 bases and J by 6 bases, leaving a gap of 18 bases between them. Each collaborating institution followed its own protocols to collect whole blood in K2EDTA tubes. For TCRbeta analysis, collaborators shipped samples in one of three forms: frozen whole blood, isolated PBMCs, or DNA extracted from either of those sample types. The rearrangement combines TRBV6-5 with TRBJ1-5; a weak D assignment points to TRBD1 (5 bases agree). This clonotype was obtained from a woman aged 55-69 years with acute or convalescent COVID-19. Sequenced: peripheral blood. The nucleotide sequence is given as TGTGCCAGCAGCAGCGAATGGGGCGGGGGTCAGCCCCAGCATTTT. It specifies CASSSEWGGGQPQHF.